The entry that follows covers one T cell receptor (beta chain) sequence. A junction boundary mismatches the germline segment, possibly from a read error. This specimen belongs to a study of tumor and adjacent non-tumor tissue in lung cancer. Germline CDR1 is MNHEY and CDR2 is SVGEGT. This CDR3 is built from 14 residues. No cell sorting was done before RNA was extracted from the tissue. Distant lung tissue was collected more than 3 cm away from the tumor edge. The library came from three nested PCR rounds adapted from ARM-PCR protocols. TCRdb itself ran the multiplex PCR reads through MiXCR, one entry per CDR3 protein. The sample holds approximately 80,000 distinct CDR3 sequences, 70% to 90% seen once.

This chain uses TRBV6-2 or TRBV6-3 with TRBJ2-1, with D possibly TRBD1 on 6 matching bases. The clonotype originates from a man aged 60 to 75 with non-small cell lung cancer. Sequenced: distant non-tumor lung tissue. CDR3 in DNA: TGTGTCAGCACCTACCGGACAGTCCGCAATGAGCAGTTCTTC. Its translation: CVSTYRTVRNEQFF.